Shown below are 14 T cell receptor beta chains from a single sample sequenced in a study of tumor-infiltrating lymphocytes in primary liver carcinoma (dated by TCRdb to 2017 to 2019). TCRdb names Illumina HiSeq 2500 as the instrument used. Starting from about 500 ng total RNA, TCRbeta-specific cDNA was produced by reverse transcription with a constant-region primer and ProtoScript II reverse transcriptase. Three nested multiplex PCR rounds, following a slightly modified ARM-PCR procedure, were used to build the TCRbeta libraries. Each of the first two PCR rounds ran for roughly 9 cycles using multiplex TRBV1-TRBV30 forward primers together with a Cbeta reverse primer. The public reads were quality trimmed at Q25 with fastp and then assembled into clones with MiXCR by TCRdb, keeping productive beta chains. Every CDR3 protein is listed once, alongside the most common genes and DNA of its rows. The sample yields roughly 120,000 distinct CDR3 sequences; 65% to 75% were counted once. The top ten hold roughly 8.1% of the sample.

Without any cell sorting, total RNA and DNA were co-extracted from about 21-30 mg of bulk tissue using the AllPrep DNA/RNA mini kit. The sequenced sample consisted of tumor-adjacent normal liver tissue. The receptors here all came from an older woman with primary liver carcinoma and hepatitis B virus infection.

The gene calls are TRBV29-1 and TRBJ2-2; possibly TRBD1 for D (6 bases). The CDR3 loop spans 15 amino acids. Trimming removed 8 bases from V and 0 bases from J, with 16 bases in between. The V gene's germline CDR1 is SQVTM and CDR2 ANQGSEA. CDR3 protein: CSFIRGRTNTGELFF. In DNA form, the CDR3 reads TGCAGCTTTATTAGGGGGAGAACGAACACCGGGGAGCTGTTTTTT.

On this clonotype: With a much larger clone just one base away, this may be a read error. The CDR3 here is CSVKFGPGEAFF. For the CDR3, the DNA is TGCAGCGTTAAGTTCGGACCGGGTGAAGCTTTCTTT. The chain is built from TRBV29-1 and TRBJ1-1; D not resolved. The V gene lost 5 bases and the J gene lost 7 bases, with 14 bases spanning the gap. CDR3 length equals 12 residues. The germline CDR1 and CDR2 sequences are SQVTM and ANQGSEA. The whole variable domain, remainder taken from reference TRBV29-1 and TRBJ1-1, is SAVISQKPSRDICQRGTSLTIQCQVDSQVTMMFWYRQQPGQSLTLIATANQGSEATYESGFVIDKFPISRPNLTFSTLTVSNMSPEDSSIYLCSVKFGPGEAFFGQGTRLTVV.

About this clonotype itself: Since the CDR3 does not end with the conserved phenylalanine or tryptophan, this likely comes from a read error. This chain links TRBV6-5 with TRBJ2-1; 10 bases match TRBD2. Germline V CDR1 and CDR2: MNHEY, SVGAGI. The CDR3 runs 15 residues. CDR3 sequence: CVSREAGGLENEQFL. CDR3 nucleotides: TGTGTCAGCAGAGAAGCGGGAGGGTTAGAGAATGAGCAGTTCCTC.

This clonotype was detected ten times or more. This rearrangement joins TRBV28 to TRBJ1-1; D unresolved. Trimming pared 7 bases from V and 5 bases from J, leaving 23 bases between. Germline CDR1 is MDHEN and CDR2 is SYDVKM. The CDR3 is made up of 16 amino acids. CDR3 region: CASTPLPRKVLTEAFF. The CDR3 DNA sequence: TGTGCCAGCACCCCCCTCCCCAGGAAAGTTTTAACTGAAGCTTTCTTT. The full variable domain, in which reference TRBV28 and TRBJ1-1 provide the parts outside the CDR3, is DVKVTQSSRYLVKRTGEKVFLECVQDMDHENMFWYRQDPGLGLRLIYFSYDVKMKEKGDIPEGYSVSREKKERFSLILESASTNQTSMYLCASTPLPRKVLTEAFFGQGTRLTVV.

As concerns this clonotype: Here the CDR3 omits its conserved ending phenylalanine or tryptophan, so a read error is the likely source. The chain has TRBV28 and TRBJ1-1, with D perhaps matching TRBD1 (5 bases). The V gene's germline CDR1 is MDHEN and CDR2 SYDVKM. CDR3 length equals 14 residues. V dropped 5 bases and J dropped 7 bases, with 17 bases sitting between them. Here the CDR3 DNA reads TGTGCCAGCAGTACTGGAACGGGGCCCTATGAAGCTTTCATT. This translates into CASSTGTGPYEAFI.

Notes on this clonotype: The CDR3 does not close with the conserved phenylalanine or tryptophan, likely indicating a read error. CDR3 in amino acids: CASSQGGGRETQYL. CDR3 DNA: TGTGCCAGCAGCCAAGGGGGGGGACGAGAGACCCAGTACTTA. This chain joins TRBV28 and TRBJ2-5, with D perhaps matching TRBD2 (7 bases). V was pared by 6 bases and J by 4 bases, with 15 bases between. Germline-derived CDR1 and CDR2 are MDHEN and SYDVKM. The CDR3 contains 14 residues.

Note on this clonotype: A much larger clone lies one base from this, so it may be a read error. V is TRBV14 and J is TRBJ2-3, with a tentative D call TRBD1 (5 bases). CDR1 is SGHDN and CDR2 is FVKESK in the germline V gene. This CDR3 has 12 residues. DNA for the CDR3: TGTGTCAGCAGCCACACAGGAGATACGCAGTATTTT. Its translation is CVSSHTGDTQYF.

The chain is built from TRBV10-1 and TRBJ2-7; perhaps TRBD1 as D (5 bases). Trimming pared 8 bases from V and 3 bases from J, leaving 14 bases between. The germline V gene encodes CDR1 WNHNN and CDR2 SYGVQD (reference sequence). The CDR3 is 13 amino acids. CDR3 sequence reads: CASAPDMFYEQYF. The CDR3 nucleotides are TGCGCCAGCGCGCCGGACATGTTCTACGAGCAGTACTTC.

This clonotype was recorded at least ten times. This chain joins TRBV5-6 and TRBJ1-2; 10 positions agree with TRBD1. The trim removed 4 bases at V and 3 bases at J, leaving 12 bases unmatched. The CDR3 runs 17 residues. Germline CDR1 and CDR2: SGHDT and YYEEEE. The CDR3 sequence: CASSLQGPGQGYYGYTF. The CDR3 DNA is TGTGCCAGCAGCCTCCAGGGTCCGGGACAGGGGTACTATGGCTACACCTTC. The variable domain in full, with the rest retrieved from reference TRBV5-6 and TRBJ1-2, is DAGVTQSPTHLIKTRGQQVTLRCSPKSGHDTVSWYQQALGQGPQFIFQYYEEEERQRGNFPDRFSGHQFPNYSSELNVNALLLGDSALYLCASSLQGPGQGYYGYTFGSGTRLTVV.

This clonotype was recorded many times. This sequence joins TRBV13 and TRBJ1-4; 9 bases map to TRBD1. CDR1 and CDR2 (germline): PRHDT, FYEKMQ (reference sequence). This CDR3 comprises 15 residues. Germline trimming cut 0 bases from V and 6 bases from J; bases unmatched to any gene: 2. The CDR3 spells CASSLGRQGDEKLFF. The CDR3 nucleotides are TGTGCCAGCAGCTTAGGTCGACAGGGGGATGAAAAACTGTTTTTT.

This clonotype was observed a handful of times. A much larger clone lies a single base off, so this may be a read error. The chain is built from TRBV28 and TRBJ2-1; D remains unclear. The CDR3 has 14 amino acids. Per germline, CDR1 MDHEN and CDR2 SYDVKM. CDR3 DNA sequence: TGTGCCAGCAGTTTATTAGTGCGAAACAATGAGCGGTTCTTC. This sequence encodes CASSLLVRNNERFF.

To note about this clonotype: At one end, the junction sequence differs from germline, possibly due to a read error. This chain joins TRBV29-1 and TRBJ2-3; D may be TRBD2 (6 bases). The CDR3 runs 13 residues. Germline V CDR1 and CDR2: SQVTM, ANQGSEA. Here the CDR3 DNA reads TGCAGCGTTAAAGGGACTCTCACAGATACACAGTATTTT. Translated, it gives CSVKGTLTDTQYF.

This chain links TRBV2 with TRBJ1-2; no definite D call. CDR1 and CDR2 (germline): SNHLY, FYNNEI. This CDR3 has 12 residues. The V end was cut by 3 bases, the J end by 10 bases, with 12 bases between. As DNA, the CDR3 is TGTGCCAGCAGTGAGTCCGGGTTTGACTACACCTTC. Amino acid sequence: CASSESGFDYTF.

The rearrangement links TRBV15 to TRBJ1-5; a weak D match, TRBD1 (5 bases). Deletions cut 0 bases from V and 0 bases from J, with 12 bases between. This CDR3 is built from 17 residues. Germline CDR1 is LNHNV and CDR2 is YYDKDF (reference sequence). DNA for the CDR3: TGTGCCACCAGCAGAGAGGCGGCAGGGTATAGCAATCAGCCCCAGCATTTT. This codes for CATSREAAGYSNQPQHF.